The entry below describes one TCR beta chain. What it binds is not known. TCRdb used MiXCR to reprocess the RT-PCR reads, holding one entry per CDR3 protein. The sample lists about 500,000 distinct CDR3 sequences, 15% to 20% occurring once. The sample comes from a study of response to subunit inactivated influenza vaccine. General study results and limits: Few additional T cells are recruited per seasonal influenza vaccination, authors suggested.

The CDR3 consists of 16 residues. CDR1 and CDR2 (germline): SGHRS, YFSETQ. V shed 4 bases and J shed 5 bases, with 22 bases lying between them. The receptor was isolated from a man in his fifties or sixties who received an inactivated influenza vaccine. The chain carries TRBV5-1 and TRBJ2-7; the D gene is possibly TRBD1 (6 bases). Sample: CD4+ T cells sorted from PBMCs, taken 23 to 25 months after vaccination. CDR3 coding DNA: TGCGCCAGCAGCACGGGCACCGTGGGGGCGTTCCACGAGCAGTACTTC. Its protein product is CASSTGTVGAFHEQYF.